A single T cell receptor beta chain is shown here with its context. Its antigen target is currently unknown. Per-base quality was not reported, and no clone a single base away is much larger than it. The sample is drawn from a study of shared clonotypes between healthy human individuals (TCRdb year 2020). About the investigation overall: A few men and a couple of women, aged 18 to 49 years, made up the cohort. Libraries were prepared and TCR repertoires were sequenced by different laboratories using diverse techniques, in order to increase sequencing depth and limit assay-specific biases. The study deeply sequenced blood TCR repertoires of about five healthy adults to estimate repertoire size and the extent of clonotype sharing between individuals. For each donor, three plates each were used for CD4 naive and CD4 memory, two plates were used for CD8 naive, and one plate was used for CD8 memory. Between about 0.94 and 8.9 billion PBMCs per donor were obtained by leukapheresis. The paper as a whole reports these results and caveats: Sampling was restricted to blood, and TCR repertoires in tissues likely differ from the TCR repertoires found in blood. Incomplete sequencing was indicated by rarefaction of sorted-subset datasets, despite the large sequencing depth. Larger estimated clonotype richness was generally found for naive subsets than for memory subsets. Pairwise subsampling indicated that sequencing depth was expected to affect the degree of clonotype sharing among donors. The small number of donors limited the genetic and exposure-history diversity represented. Clonotypes shared by all four sorted-subset donors showed higher generation probabilities than non-shared clonotypes. Across a handful of donors, around 5% of naive CD4, more than 3% of naive CD8, approximately 2.5% of memory CD4, and 0.4% of memory CD8 clonotypes were shared.

The donors were healthy, HIV-negative adults who had no recently reported acute infections or vaccinations. Only Caucasian adults living in Nashville, Tennessee, USA were represented among the donors. Magnetic negative selection was used to enrich CD4+ T cells, after which naive cells were positively selected on CD45RA and the negative fraction became the memory subset. Blood was collected by leukapheresis, and PBMCs were isolated by Ficoll-Histopaque density gradient centrifugation and then cryopreserved in liquid nitrogen vapor phase. Analytical flow cytometry was used to check the purity and quantity of every magnetically sorted T cell population. Genomic DNA was isolated from every sorted fraction and measured by UV absorbance on a Nanodrop 2000c. Using the deep immunoSEQ assay, TCR CDR3 regions were amplified from genomic DNA by multiplex PCR. Genomic DNA extracted from each cell subset was distributed evenly over all wells of several immunoSEQ 96-well plates, and each plate served as one replicate. For sorted subsets, approximately 190 ng genomic DNA, equal to tens of thousands of T cell genomes, was loaded into each replicate PCR. The purified libraries were quantified using a Qubit 3.0 fluorometer, sized with a Bioanalyzer 2100, and then quantified again using the KAPA Library Quantification kit. Every immunoSEQ 96-well plate was sequenced on a separate single-read 150-cycle Illumina NextSeq 550 flow cell. Regarding the original processing steps: Because only junctional sequences without quality scores were contained in the immunoSEQ output, filtering matching that applied to full-length reads could not be performed. Sequences were annotated with PyIR, a Python wrapper for IgBLAST v1.9, and V/J genes and CDR3 were assigned using IMGT germline references. Reads with weak V/J assignments (E-value above 1e-6), missing CDR3, stop codons, out-of-frame junctions, or ambiguous translated residues were removed. A V3J clonotype was defined by an identical inferred V gene, J gene, and CDR3 amino acid sequence. Percentage overlap between repertoires was calculated by dividing the number of shared unique clonotypes by the size of the smaller repertoire. Three approaches were used to assess repertoire richness: RTK rarefaction, the Chao1 estimator, and Recon v2.1 estimates of unobserved clonotypes. Generation probabilities for all TCRbeta clonotypes obtained by the gDNA method from several donors were computed using OLGA. TCRdb took this table from immuneACCESS and kept in-frame rearrangements with V and J called. Such tables lack part of the clones; where checked against another copy, unresolved V genes explain under half of the gap, and the rest is unexplained. The D gene and trimming were derived from the DNA, and the V and J assignments and clone size from that table. The sample has some 2,500,000 clones on record, 93% of them singletons. The ten largest clonotypes hold more than 0.35% of the sample.

Looking up the germline V gene yields CDR1 MGHRA and CDR2 YSYEKL. For this chain, trimming is 6 bases at the V end and 3 bases at the J end, and the number of junction bases without a gene match is 6. The CDR3, cysteine through phenylalanine, is 15 amino acids long. This entry keeps only the CDR3 DNA: 45 bases, framed from base 1. Sample: naive CD4+ T cells from PBMCs. The cell subset or site label, as the study defines it: CD45RA+ positively selected. The TCR comes from a man younger than 30 in good health. Some clones in this sample may be carry-over from other donors' samples. Recombination linked TRBV4-1 to TRBJ1-5; TRBD1 matches 9 bases in the middle. The base sequence is TGCGCCAGCAGACAGGGACAGGGACTCAATCAGCCCCAGCATTTT. Its translation reads: CASRQGQGLNQPQHF.